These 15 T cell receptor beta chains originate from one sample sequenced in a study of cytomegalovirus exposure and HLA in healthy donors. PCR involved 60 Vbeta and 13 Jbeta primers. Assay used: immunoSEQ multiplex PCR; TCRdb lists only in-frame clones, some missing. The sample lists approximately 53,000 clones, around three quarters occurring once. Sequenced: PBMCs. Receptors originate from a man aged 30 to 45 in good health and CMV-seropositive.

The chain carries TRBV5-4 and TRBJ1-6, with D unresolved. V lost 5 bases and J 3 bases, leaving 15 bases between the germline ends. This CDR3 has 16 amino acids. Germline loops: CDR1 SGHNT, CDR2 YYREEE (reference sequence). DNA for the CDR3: TGTGCCAGCAGTCCCGAGGCCTCTCTCTATAATTCACCCCTCCACTTT. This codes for CASSPEASLYNSPLHF. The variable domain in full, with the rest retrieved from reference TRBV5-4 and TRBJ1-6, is ETGVTQSPTHLIKTRGQQVTLRCSSQSGHNTVSWYQQALGQGPQFIFQYYREEENGRGNFPPRFSGLQFPNYSSELNVNALELDDSALYLCASSPEASLYNSPLHFGNGTRLTVT.

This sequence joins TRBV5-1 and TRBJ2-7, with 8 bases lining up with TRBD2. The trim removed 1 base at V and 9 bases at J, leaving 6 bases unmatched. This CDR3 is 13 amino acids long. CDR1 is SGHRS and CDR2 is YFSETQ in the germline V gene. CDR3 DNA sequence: TGCGCCAGCAGCTTGAGAGTTCGGGAGGGGCAGTACTTC. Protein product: CASSLRVREGQYF.

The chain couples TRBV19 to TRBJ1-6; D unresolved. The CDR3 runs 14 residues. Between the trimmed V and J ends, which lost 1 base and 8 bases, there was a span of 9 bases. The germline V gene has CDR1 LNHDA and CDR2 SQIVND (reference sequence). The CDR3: CASSIGGRDSPLHF. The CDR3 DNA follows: TGTGCCAGTAGTATAGGAGGCAGAGATTCACCCCTCCACTTT.

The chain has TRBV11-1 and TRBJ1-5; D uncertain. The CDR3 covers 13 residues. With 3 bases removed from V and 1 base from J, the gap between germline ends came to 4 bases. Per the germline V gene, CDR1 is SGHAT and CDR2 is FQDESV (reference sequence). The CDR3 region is CASSFSSNQPQHF. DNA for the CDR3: TGTGCCAGCAGCTTCTCCAGCAATCAGCCCCAGCATTTT.

The CDR3: CASTVGQGVNYGYTF. CDR3 nucleotide sequence: TGTGCCAGTACCGTGGGACAGGGTGTAAACTATGGCTACACCTTC. The V gene is TRBV19, the J gene TRBJ1-2; TRBD1 matches 9 bases. The CDR3 has 15 residues. Germline values: CDR1 LNHDA, CDR2 SQIVND (reference sequence). The J segment lost 2 bases and the V segment lost 7 bases, leaving 8 bases of the junction unmatched.

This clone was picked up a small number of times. This CDR3 reads CASSLQGSGTDTQYF. DNA of the CDR3: TGCGCCAGCAGCTTGCAGGGGAGTGGCACAGATACGCAGTATTTT. The chain has TRBV5-1 and TRBJ2-3; TRBD1 might be the D (6 bases). V gave up 1 base and J gave up 1 base, with 10 bases separating them. Germline V CDR1 and CDR2: SGHRS, YFSETQ. CDR3 length: 15 amino acids.

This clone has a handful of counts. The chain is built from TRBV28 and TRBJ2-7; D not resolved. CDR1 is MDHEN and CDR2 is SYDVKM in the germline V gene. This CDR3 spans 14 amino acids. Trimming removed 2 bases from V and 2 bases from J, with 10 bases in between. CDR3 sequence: CASSLNGGPYEQYF. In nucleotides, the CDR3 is TGTGCCAGCAGTTTAAATGGCGGCCCCTACGAGCAGTACTTC.

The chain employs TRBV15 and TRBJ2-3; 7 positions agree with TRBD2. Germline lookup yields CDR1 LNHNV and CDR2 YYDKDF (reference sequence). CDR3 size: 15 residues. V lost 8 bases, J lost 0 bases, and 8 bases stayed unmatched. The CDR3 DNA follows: TGTGCCACCGGGAGGGGCCTTCTTAGCACAGATACGCAGTATTTT. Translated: CATGRGLLSTDTQYF.

The CDR3 DNA reads as TGTGCCAGTTCCCCGCCGGACAGGGCTGGCAATCAGCCCCAGCATTTT. The encoded protein is CASSPPDRAGNQPQHF. This chain connects TRBV6-6 to TRBJ1-5; 8 bases map to TRBD1. The CDR3 contains 16 residues. Trimming removed 9 bases from V and 2 bases from J; junction bases left unmatched: 12. The germline V gene encodes CDR1 MNHNY and CDR2 SVGAGI (reference sequence).

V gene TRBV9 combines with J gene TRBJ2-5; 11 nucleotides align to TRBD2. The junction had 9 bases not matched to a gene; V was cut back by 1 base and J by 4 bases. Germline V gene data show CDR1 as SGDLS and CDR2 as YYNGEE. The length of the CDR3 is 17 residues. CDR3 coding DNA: TGTGCCAGCAGCGTAACTAGCGGGGGATCGAGGGGAGAGACCCAGTACTTC. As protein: CASSVTSGGSRGETQYF.

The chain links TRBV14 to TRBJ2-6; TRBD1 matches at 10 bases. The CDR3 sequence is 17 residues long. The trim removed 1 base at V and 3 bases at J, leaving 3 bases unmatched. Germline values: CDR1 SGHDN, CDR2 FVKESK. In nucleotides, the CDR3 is TGTGCCAGCAGCCAAGGACAGGGGGCGCATGGGGCCAACGTCCTGACTTTC. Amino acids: CASSQGQGAHGANVLTF.

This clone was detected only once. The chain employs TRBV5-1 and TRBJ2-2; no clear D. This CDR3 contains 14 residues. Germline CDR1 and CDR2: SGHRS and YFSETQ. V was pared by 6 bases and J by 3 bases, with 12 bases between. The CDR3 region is CASMADLDTGELFF. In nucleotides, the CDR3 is TGCGCCAGCATGGCGGATCTGGACACCGGGGAGCTGTTTTTT.

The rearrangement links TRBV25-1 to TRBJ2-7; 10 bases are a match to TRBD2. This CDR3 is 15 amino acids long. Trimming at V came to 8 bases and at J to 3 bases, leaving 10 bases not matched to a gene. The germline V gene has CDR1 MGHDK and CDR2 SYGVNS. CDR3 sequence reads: CASGSTQRGGYEQYF. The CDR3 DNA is TGTGCCAGCGGCTCCACCCAGCGGGGGGGCTACGAGCAGTACTTC.

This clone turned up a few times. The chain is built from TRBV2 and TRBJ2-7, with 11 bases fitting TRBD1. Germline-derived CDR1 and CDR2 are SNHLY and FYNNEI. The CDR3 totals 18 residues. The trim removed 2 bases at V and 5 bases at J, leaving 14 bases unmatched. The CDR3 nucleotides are TGTGCCAGCAGTGAATTTATAGGACAGGGGGCCGCGGTCAACGAGCAGTACTTC. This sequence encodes CASSEFIGQGAAVNEQYF.

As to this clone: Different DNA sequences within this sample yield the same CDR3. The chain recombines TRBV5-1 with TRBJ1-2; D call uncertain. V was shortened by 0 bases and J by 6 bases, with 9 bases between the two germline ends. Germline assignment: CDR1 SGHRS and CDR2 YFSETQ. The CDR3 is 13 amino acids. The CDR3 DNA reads TGCGCCAGCAGCTTGGGGGGAGAGGATGGCTACACCTTC. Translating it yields CASSLGGEDGYTF.